Each of the 7 T cell receptor beta chains below was sequenced from the same sample in a study of cytomegalovirus exposure and HLA in healthy donors. The PCR ran on 60 Vbeta and 13 Jbeta primers. The method was immunoSEQ multiplex PCR; TCRdb's version includes in-frame clones alone and lacks a portion of them. The data contain over 150,000 clones, roughly 72% of them singletons. Sequenced material: PBMCs. All receptors come from a man in his thirties or forties in good health and CMV-seronegative.

The chain has TRBV2 and TRBJ1-2, with D possibly matching TRBD1 (5 bases). The V end was cut by 5 bases, the J end by 4 bases, with 11 bases between. Germline CDR1 reads SNHLY; CDR2 reads FYNNEI. The CDR3 is made up of 13 amino acids. CDR3 sequence: CASSLDSLYGYTF. The CDR3 nucleotides read TGTGCCAGCAGTTTAGACAGTCTCTATGGCTACACCTTC.

The chain carries TRBV28 and TRBJ2-2; 7 bases are shared with TRBD2. J lost 4 bases, V lost 7 bases, and 6 bases had no gene match. The CDR3 is made up of 14 amino acids. Germline V gene lookup returns CDR1 MDHEN and CDR2 SYDVKM. The CDR3 DNA sequence: TGTGCCAGCAACCTGGGGGGGAGCACCGGGGAGCTGTTTTTT. The encoded protein is CASNLGGSTGELFF. The full variable domain, with the rest looked up from reference TRBV28 and TRBJ2-2, is DVKVTQSSRYLVKRTGEKVFLECVQDMDHENMFWYRQDPGLGLRLIYFSYDVKMKEKGDIPEGYSVSREKKERFSLILESASTNQTSMYLCASNLGGSTGELFFGEGSRLTVL.

The chain uses TRBV5-5 and TRBJ2-3, with 7 positions matching TRBD2. The CDR3 runs to 14 residues. Germline assignment: CDR1 SGHKS and CDR2 YYEKEE (reference sequence). Trimming cost V 4 bases and J 2 bases; bases outside gene matches: 4. CDR3 in DNA: TGTGCCAGCAGCCCCCGGGACTACACAGATACGCAGTATTTT. This sequence encodes CASSPRDYTDTQYF.

The chain has TRBV5-1 and TRBJ2-3; D remains unclear. CDR3 length equals 15 residues. Germline V gives CDR1 SGHRS, CDR2 YFSETQ. Trimming shortened V by 2 bases and J by 2 bases, and 12 bases separated the two germline ends. Here the CDR3 reads CASSFDIPDTDTQYF. Here the CDR3 DNA reads TGCGCCAGCAGCTTTGATATACCAGACACAGATACGCAGTATTTT. Full variable domain (outside the CDR3, taken from reference TRBV5-1 and TRBJ2-3): KAGVTQTPRYLIKTRGQQVTLSCSPISGHRSVSWYQQTPGQGLQFLFEYFSETQRNKGNFPGRFSGRQFSNSRSEMNVSTLELGDSALYLCASSFDIPDTDTQYFGPGTRLTVL.

The chain recombines TRBV2 with TRBJ2-7, with TRBD1 matching over 9 bases. CDR3 size: 14 residues. V lost 8 bases to trimming and J lost 3 bases; unmatched junction nucleotides: 8. In germline, CDR1 is SNHLY, CDR2 FYNNEI. For the CDR3, the DNA is TGTGCCAGCTCGGAGGACAGGGGTTTCTACGAGCAGTACTTC. Protein sequence: CASSEDRGFYEQYF.

The CDR3 protein is CASSLPQRGGTNEQFF. In DNA form, the CDR3 reads TGTGCCAGCAGCTTACCCCAGCGGGGAGGGACCAATGAGCAGTTCTTC. The genes are TRBV7-9 and TRBJ2-1; the match to TRBD2 covers 7 bases. There are 16 residues in the CDR3. Per germline, CDR1 SEHNR and CDR2 FQNEAQ (reference sequence). The V segment lost 2 bases and the J segment 6 bases; nucleotides outside the gene matches: 10.

The chain employs TRBV28 and TRBJ1-3; D possibly corresponds to TRBD1 (5 bases). This CDR3 comprises 16 residues. The V end lost 4 bases, the J end lost 0 bases, and 13 bases lay between the germline ends. Per germline, CDR1 MDHEN and CDR2 SYDVKM. Here the CDR3 reads CASSSIRATSGNTIYF. Written as DNA, the CDR3 is TGTGCCAGCAGTTCTATCAGGGCCACCTCTGGAAACACCATATATTTT.